The entry below describes one T cell receptor beta chain. Trimming took off 6 bases at V and 5 bases at J, with 9 bases between the two ends. The CDR3 runs to 12 residues. Germline CDR1 and CDR2: SGHRS and YFSETQ. This entry comes from a study of blood T cells in healthy people across ages. PCR was performed a second time for 7 to 11 cycles using a sample-barcoded 5' primer and a J-beta primer mix. TCRdb reprocessed the 5' RACE reads via MiXCR and lists one record per CDR3 protein. The table lists about 2 million distinct CDR3 sequences, roughly 50% of them singletons. This TCR derives from a woman aged 40 to 50 in good health. Sequencing was performed on blood. V gene TRBV5-1 combines with J gene TRBJ2-4; TRBD1 is a possible D gene (5 bases). This CDR3 is CASKDTQNIQYF. The CDR3 nucleotides read TGCGCCAGCAAGGACACGCAAAACATTCAGTACTTC.